The clone carrying this T cell receptor (beta chain) was seen many times. Its antigen remains unidentified. CDR1 is SGHNT and CDR2 is YYREEE in the germline V gene (reference sequence). The J segment lost 5 bases and the V segment lost 0 bases, leaving 2 bases of the junction unmatched. This CDR3 contains 15 residues. This entry comes from a study of T-cell reconstitution after alpha-beta-depleted transplantation in children. Study-level points and caveats: For some patients, TCRbeta diversity was high at day 60 because of recipient T cells and thymic progenitors that survived. The main origin of T-cell counts and diversity one year after transplant was newly produced T cells. Expanded clones from the graft, numbering several hundred, reportedly supplied alpha-beta T cells about two months after transplant.

A library of TCRbeta sequences, prepared with unique molecular identifiers, was generated. TCRdb re-analysed the PCR reads in MiXCR, keeping a single row per CDR3 protein. This sample has a few hundred thousand distinct CDR3 sequences, with nearly 8% found just once. The receptor was isolated from a female patient between 2 and 15 years old who had a stem cell transplant for Fanconi anemia, so the T cells may come from the graft donor. The sample was peripheral blood, taken 360 days after TCRalphabeta/CD19-depleted stem cell transplant. The chain recombines TRBV5-4 with TRBJ1-4, with 9 positions matching TRBD1. DNA for the CDR3: TGTGCCAGCAGCTTGGGGGGACAGGGAAATGAAAAACTGTTTTTT. Its translation: CASSLGGQGNEKLFF.